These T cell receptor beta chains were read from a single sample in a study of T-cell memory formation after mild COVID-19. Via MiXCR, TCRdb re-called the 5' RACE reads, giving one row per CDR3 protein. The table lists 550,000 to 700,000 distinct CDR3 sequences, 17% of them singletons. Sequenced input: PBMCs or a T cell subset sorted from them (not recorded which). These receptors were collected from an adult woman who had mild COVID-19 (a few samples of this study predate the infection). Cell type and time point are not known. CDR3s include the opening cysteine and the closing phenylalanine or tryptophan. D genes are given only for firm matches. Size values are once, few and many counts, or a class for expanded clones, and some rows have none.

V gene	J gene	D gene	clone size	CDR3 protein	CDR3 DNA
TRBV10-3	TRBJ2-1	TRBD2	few	CAISQLAGTRNEQFF	TGTGCCATCAGTCAACTAGCGGGGACAAGGAATGAGCAGTTCTTC
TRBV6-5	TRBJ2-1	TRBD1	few	CASNPQGARSYNEQFF	TGTGCCAGCAACCCGCAGGGGGCTCGCTCCTACAATGAGCAGTTCTTC
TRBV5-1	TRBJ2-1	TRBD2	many	CASSRGELRSSEQFF	TGCGCCAGCAGTCGGGGGGAGCTCAGGAGTAGTGAGCAGTTCTTC
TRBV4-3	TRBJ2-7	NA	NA	CASSQDRGGSYEQYF	TGCGCCAGCAGCCAAGATCGAGGAGGATCCTACGAGCAGTACTTC
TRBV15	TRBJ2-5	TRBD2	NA	CATSIGGLVYQETQYF	TGTGCCACCAGCATAGGGGGACTAGTTTACCAAGAGACCCAGTACTTC
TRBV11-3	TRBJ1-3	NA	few	CASSPTGNSGNTIYF	TGTGCCAGCAGCCCTACAGGGAACTCTGGAAACACCATATATTTT
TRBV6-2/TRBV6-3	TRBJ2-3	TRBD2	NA	CASSYLAGGATDTQYF	TGTGCCAGCAGTTACTTAGCGGGAGGTGCCACAGATACGCAGTATTTT
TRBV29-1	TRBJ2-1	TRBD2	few	CSVDWSGSVDNEQFF	TGCAGCGTTGATTGGAGCGGGAGTGTTGACAATGAGCAGTTCTTC
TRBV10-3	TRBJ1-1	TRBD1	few	CAISPGTVMNTEAFF	TGTGCCATCAGTCCCGGGACAGTTATGAACACTGAAGCTTTCTTT
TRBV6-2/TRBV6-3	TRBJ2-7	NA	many	CASTEKSYEQYF	TGTGCCAGCACTGAAAAGTCCTACGAGCAGTACTTC
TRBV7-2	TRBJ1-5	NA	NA	CASSQDRRNQPQHF	TGTGCCAGCAGCCAGGACAGACGCAATCAGCCCCAGCATTTT
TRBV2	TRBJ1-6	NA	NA	CASSEDSLRESLHF	TGTGCCAGCAGTGAAGACAGCCTCCGCGAGTCCCTCCACTTT
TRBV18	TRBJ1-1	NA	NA	CASSPGQGMTEAFF	TGTGCCAGCTCACCAGGGCAGGGGATGACTGAAGCTTTCTTT
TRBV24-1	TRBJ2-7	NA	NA	CATSDIYEQYF	TGTGCCACCAGTGATATCTACGAGCAGTACTTC
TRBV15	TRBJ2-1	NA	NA	CATSRERGLDYYNEQFF	TGTGCCACCAGCAGAGAGAGGGGCCTTGACTATTACAATGAGCAGTTCTTC
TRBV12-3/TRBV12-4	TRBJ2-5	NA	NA	CASSLPDSQETQYF	TGTGCCAGCAGCTTACCCGACAGCCAAGAGACCCAGTACTTC
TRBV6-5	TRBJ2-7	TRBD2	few	CASSWGAGAYEQYF	TGTGCCAGCAGTTGGGGAGCGGGGGCCTACGAGCAGTACTTC
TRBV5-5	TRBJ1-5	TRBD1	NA	CASSPGTGGRNQPQHF	TGTGCCAGCAGCCCGGGCACAGGGGGAAGGAATCAGCCCCAGCATTTT
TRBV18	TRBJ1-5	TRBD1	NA	CASSPSRGNGQPQHF	TGTGCCAGCTCACCAAGCAGGGGGAACGGTCAGCCCCAGCATTTT
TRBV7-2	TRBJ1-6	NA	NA	CASSLDWGLGSPLHF	TGTGCCAGCAGCTTAGATTGGGGATTGGGTTCACCCCTCCACTTT
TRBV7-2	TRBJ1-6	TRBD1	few	CASSPNRDRNSPLHF	TGTGCCAGCAGCCCCAACCGGGACAGAAATTCACCCCTCCACTTT
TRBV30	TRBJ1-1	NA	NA	CAWDRTANTEAFF	TGTGCCTGGGATCGGACAGCAAACACTGAAGCTTTCTTT
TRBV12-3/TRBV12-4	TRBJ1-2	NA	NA	CASSFAGGKGPNYGYTF	TGTGCCAGCAGTTTTGCGGGGGGAAAAGGACCTAACTATGGCTACACCTTC
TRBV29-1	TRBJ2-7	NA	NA	CSVIFFGDGEQYF	TGCAGCGTAATCTTCTTCGGGGATGGGGAGCAGTACTTC
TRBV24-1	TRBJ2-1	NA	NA	CATSGVGARGLLIDEQFF	TGTGCCACCAGTGGGGTAGGGGCAAGGGGACTGCTCATCGATGAGCAGTTCTTC
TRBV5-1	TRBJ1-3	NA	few	CASSPQQYHSGNTIYF	TGCGCCAGCAGCCCGCAGCAGTATCACTCTGGAAACACCATATATTTT
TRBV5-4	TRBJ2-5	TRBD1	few	CASSFEGQGAWETQYF	TGTGCCAGCAGCTTCGAGGGACAGGGGGCTTGGGAGACCCAGTACTTC
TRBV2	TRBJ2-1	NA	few	CASSEQGTLSNEQFF	TGTGCCAGCAGTGAGCAGGGGACCTTGTCCAATGAGCAGTTCTTC
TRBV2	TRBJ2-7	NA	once	CASSDYGSYEQYF	TGTGCCAGCAGTGACTACGGCTCCTACGAGCAGTACTTC
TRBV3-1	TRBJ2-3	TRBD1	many	CASSQRITGGADTQYF	TGTGCCAGCAGCCAAAGGATCACAGGGGGCGCAGATACGCAGTATTTT
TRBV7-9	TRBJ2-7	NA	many	CASSYASGGYEQYF	TGTGCCAGCAGCTATGCAAGCGGAGGGTACGAGCAGTACTTC
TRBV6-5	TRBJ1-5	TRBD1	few	CASKRDRVSNQPQHF	TGTGCCAGCAAAAGGGACAGGGTTAGCAATCAGCCCCAGCATTTT
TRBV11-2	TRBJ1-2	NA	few	CASSITRGGANYGYTF	TGTGCCAGCAGCATTACCCGGGGGGGCGCTAACTATGGCTACACCTTC
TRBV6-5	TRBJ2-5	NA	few	CASSYSGGWGETQYF	TGTGCCAGCAGTTACTCTGGTGGGTGGGGAGAGACCCAGTACTTC
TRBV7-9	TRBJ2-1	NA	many	CASSQVIPLSPNEQFF	TGTGCCAGCAGCCAGGTGATCCCTCTCTCCCCCAATGAGCAGTTCTTC
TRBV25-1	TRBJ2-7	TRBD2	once	CASSERSGLAVYEQYF	TGTGCCAGCAGTGAGAGGAGTGGACTAGCGGTCTACGAGCAGTACTTC
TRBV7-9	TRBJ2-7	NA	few	CASSLEAYEQYF	TGTGCCAGCAGCTTAGAGGCCTACGAGCAGTACTTC
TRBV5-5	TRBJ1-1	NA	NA	CASSLRIGAGWSEAFF	TGTGCCAGCAGCCTCCGCATAGGGGCTGGTTGGTCTGAAGCTTTCTTT
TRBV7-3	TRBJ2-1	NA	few	CASSPEGLQAQFF	TGTGCCAGCAGCCCCGAAGGGCTACAGGCTCAGTTCTTC